Shown below are 24 T cell receptor beta chains from a single sample sequenced in a study of CD8 T cells in ankylosing spondylitis. One entry per CDR3 protein, called by TCRdb with MiXCR from the 5' RACE reads. The table has around 210,000 distinct CDR3 sequences, 8% to 10% seen once. Material: blood, either unsorted or a sorted T cell fraction (not recorded which). The receptor set was obtained from a female donor with ankylosing spondylitis or in good health (not recorded which).

This clonotype was detected ten times or more. The V call is TRBV5-5, the J call TRBJ1-5; D remains unclear. Germline V gives CDR1 SGHKS, CDR2 YYEKEE (reference sequence). CDR3 length equals 13 residues. Trimming left V 4 bases short and J 5 bases short, with 10 bases between. CDR3 DNA sequence: TGTGCCAGCAGCCAGAGCGCCGATCAGCCCCAGCATTTT. Encoded protein: CASSQSADQPQHF. The whole variable domain, remainder taken from reference TRBV5-5 and TRBJ1-5, is DAGVTQSPTHLIKTRGQQVTLRCSPISGHKSVSWYQQVLGQGPQFIFQYYEKEERGRGNFPDRFSARQFPNYSSELNVNALLLGDSALYLCASSQSADQPQHFGDGTRLSIL.

This clonotype showed up many times. The chain uses TRBV5-6 and TRBJ2-5, with 7 bases lining up with TRBD1. V trimming: 4 bases; J trimming: 3 bases; junction bases outside the gene matches: 9. The CDR3 runs 15 residues. From germline, CDR1 is SGHDT and CDR2 YYEEEE. CDR3 DNA: TGTGCCAGCAGCATGCTAGGGACAGCCAAAGAGACCCAGTACTTC. It specifies CASSMLGTAKETQYF.

This clonotype was counted at least ten times. The CDR3 reads CASSQEGGSGNTIYF. CDR3 in DNA: TGCGCCAGCAGCCAAGAAGGAGGGTCTGGAAACACCATATATTTT. The chain uses TRBV4-3 and TRBJ1-3; unclear D gene. The CDR3 is made up of 15 amino acids. The V gene lost 0 bases and the J gene lost 1 base, with 7 bases spanning the gap. From germline, CDR1 is LGHNA and CDR2 YSLEER.

This clonotype came up many times. V usage is TRBV20-1 and J usage is TRBJ2-4; a weak D match, TRBD1 (6 bases). In germline, CDR1 is DFQATT, CDR2 SNEGSKA (reference sequence). The CDR3 spans 16 residues. Trimming took off 0 bases at V and 7 bases at J, with 19 bases between the two ends. CDR3 protein: CSARDWARDIGNIQYF. CDR3 DNA: TGCAGTGCTAGAGATTGGGCCCGGGACATAGGCAACATTCAGTACTTC.

The table lists this clonotype with a few counts. The chain employs TRBV20-1 and TRBJ2-6; D remains unclear. CDR1 is DFQATT, CDR2 SNEGSKA, per germline (reference sequence). This CDR3 is 11 amino acids long. The germline V and J ends were trimmed by 0 bases and 18 bases, with 12 bases remaining between them. CDR3 amino acids: CSARDRVSRTF. The DNA for the CDR3 is TGCAGTGCTAGAGATAGGGTATCCCGGACTTTC.

This clonotype was counted at least ten times. J is TRBJ1-5 and V is TRBV24-1; possibly TRBD1 for D (5 bases). Trimming pared 6 bases from V and 3 bases from J, leaving 11 bases between. The CDR3 totals 14 residues. Germline lookup yields CDR1 KGHDR and CDR2 SFDVKD. CDR3 in DNA: TGTGCCACCAGTTCGGGGGACTTCAATCAGCCCCAGCATTTT. Protein product: CATSSGDFNQPQHF.

This clonotype appeared many times. The V gene is TRBV6-2 or TRBV6-3, the J gene TRBJ1-5, with TRBD1 identical over 10 bases. The CDR3 length is 14 residues. Unmatched junction bases numbered 8, after V lost 7 bases and J lost 8 bases. Per the germline V gene, CDR1 is MNHEY and CDR2 is SVGEGT. Here the CDR3 reads CASTRGQGTEPQHF. For the CDR3, the DNA is TGTGCCAGCACCCGGGGACAGGGGACGGAGCCCCAGCATTTT.

This clonotype was seen repeatedly, ten times or more. The J gene is TRBJ1-1, the V gene TRBV5-1; maybe TRBD1 (5 bases). Germline CDR1 is SGHRS and CDR2 is YFSETQ. Trimming removed 2 bases from V and 3 bases from J, with 11 bases in between. The CDR3 contains 14 residues. CDR3 in DNA: TGCGCCAGCAGCTTCGGCGGGACGTACACTGAAGCTTTCTTT. Encoded protein: CASSFGGTYTEAFF.

This clonotype has more than one count but fewer than ten. The J gene is TRBJ2-1, the V gene TRBV27; D possibly matches TRBD1 or TRBD2 (5 bases each). Germline assignment: CDR1 MNHEY and CDR2 SMNVEV (reference sequence). This CDR3 has 16 residues. V was pared by 3 bases and J by 4 bases, with 16 bases between. The CDR3 nucleotides read TGTGCCAGCAGTTTGACGGGACGGAGGATTTACAATGAGCAGTTCTTC. Translating gives CASSLTGRRIYNEQFF.

Ten or more counts support this clonotype. The chain uses TRBV28 and TRBJ2-7; 7 bases are a match to TRBD1. Germline V lookup: CDR1 MDHEN, CDR2 SYDVKM. J gave up 6 bases and V 8 bases, and 1 base lay outside the gene matches. The CDR3 has 10 residues. In nucleotides, the CDR3 is TGTGCCAGCGGGACAGTCGAGCAGTACTTC. Protein: CASGTVEQYF. Drawing the rest from reference TRBV28 and TRBJ2-7, the complete variable domain is DVKVTQSSRYLVKRTGEKVFLECVQDMDHENMFWYRQDPGLGLRLIYFSYDVKMKEKGDIPEGYSVSREKKERFSLILESASTNQTSMYLCASGTVEQYFGPGTRLTVT.

This clonotype appeared many times. V gene TRBV7-2 combines with J gene TRBJ2-1; D is uncertain. The V end lost 8 bases, the J end lost 12 bases, and 17 bases lay between the germline ends. This CDR3 region has 12 residues. The germline V gene encodes CDR1 SGHTA and CDR2 FQGNSA. CDR3 DNA: TGTGCCAGCGCACCCCAAGAGGTATGGCAGTTCTTC. Its translation: CASAPQEVWQFF. Looking up the rest from reference TRBV7-2 and TRBJ2-1 gives the full variable domain: GAGVSQSPSNKVTEKGKDVELRCDPISGHTALYWYRQSLGQGLEFLIYFQGNSAPDKSGLPSDRFSAERTGGSVSTLTIQRTQQEDSAVYLCASAPQEVWQFFGPGTRLTVL.

Many counts were recorded for this clonotype. The chain links TRBV6-5 to TRBJ2-1; no definite D call. Germline V lookup: CDR1 MNHEY, CDR2 SVGAGI. This CDR3 comprises 16 residues. The V and J ends lost 0 bases and 3 bases respectively, with 12 bases between them. Here the CDR3 DNA reads TGTGCCAGCAGTTACTCCTTCCCCGGTCTCTACAATGAGCAGTTCTTC. Translating it yields CASSYSFPGLYNEQFF.

This clonotype was observed many times. V is TRBV20-1 and J is TRBJ2-3; TRBD2 might be the D (6 bases). This CDR3 spans 13 amino acids. Germline values: CDR1 DFQATT, CDR2 SNEGSKA (reference sequence). V was shortened by 7 bases and J by 1 base, with 12 bases between the two germline ends. CDR3 residues: CSDGSGGTDTQYF. The CDR3, as DNA: TGCAGTGACGGGAGCGGAGGCACAGATACGCAGTATTTT.

This clonotype showed up many times. The chain is built from TRBV7-3 and TRBJ2-1, with 7 nucleotides matching TRBD2. There are 14 residues in the CDR3. V lost 1 base and J lost 8; bases outside the gene matches: 5. Per the germline V gene, CDR1 is SGHTA and CDR2 is FQGTGA. CDR3 sequence (DNA): TGTGCCAGCAGCTTAAGCGGGAGTAGCGATGAGCAGTTCTTC. Its protein is CASSLSGSSDEQFF.

In its sample, this clonotype was seen many times. This chain connects TRBV4-2 to TRBJ2-1, with 7 bases aligning to TRBD2. In germline, CDR1 is LGHNA, CDR2 YNFKEQ. The CDR3 totals 16 residues. The trim removed 4 bases at V and 5 bases at J, leaving 11 bases unmatched. CDR3 residues: CASSLRPERGHNEQFF. In DNA, the CDR3 is TGTGCCAGCAGCCTCCGGCCCGAGCGGGGTCACAATGAGCAGTTCTTC.

Worth noting for this clonotype: This could be a read error, since a much larger clone is one nucleotide away. The CDR3 sequence: CASSLISHEQYF. As DNA, the CDR3 is TGTGCCAGCAGCCTTATATCCCACGAGCAGTACTTC. The rearrangement links TRBV6-2 or TRBV6-3 to TRBJ2-7; no definite D call. The germline CDR1 and CDR2 sequences are MNHEY and SVGEGT. The CDR3 length is 12 residues. The V end was cut by 6 bases, the J end by 5 bases, with 11 bases between.

This clonotype was found a few times. The chain has TRBV4-3 and TRBJ2-3; D unresolved. Trimming stripped 0 bases from V and 1 base from J, with 11 bases between. Germline V gene sequence: CDR1 LGHNA, CDR2 YSLEER. The length of the CDR3 is 16 residues. The CDR3 DNA reads TGCGCCAGCAGCCAAGATAGGATTTCGGGCACAGATACGCAGTATTTT. Its translation is CASSQDRISGTDTQYF.

This clonotype occurred a few times. The chain employs TRBV11-2 and TRBJ2-1; D is unresolved. The CDR3 totals 14 residues. V shed 5 bases and J shed 9 bases, with 17 bases lying between them. Germline V gene sequence: CDR1 SGHAT, CDR2 FQNNGV. The CDR3 sequence is CASSPPTHRAEQFF. CDR3 DNA: TGTGCCAGCAGCCCCCCAACCCACCGAGCTGAGCAGTTCTTC.

This clonotype was picked up many times. V gene TRBV13 combines with J gene TRBJ1-3; perhaps TRBD1 as D (5 bases). Germline V gene sequence: CDR1 PRHDT, CDR2 FYEKMQ (reference sequence). V shed 2 bases and J shed 4 bases, with 9 bases lying between them. This CDR3 has 14 residues. The DNA of the CDR3 is TGTGCCAGCAGCTTACGGGACTTCGGAAACACCATATATTTT. This gives the protein CASSLRDFGNTIYF.

This clonotype appeared a few times. The chain has TRBV7-2 and TRBJ2-7; 8 positions match TRBD1. There are 15 residues in the CDR3. Germline V gene data show CDR1 as SGHTA and CDR2 as FQGNSA. V lost 4 bases and J lost 5; bases outside the gene matches: 10. The CDR3 protein is CASSSGQGIFDEQYF. CDR3 nucleotide sequence: TGTGCCAGCAGCTCAGGACAGGGTATCTTCGACGAGCAGTACTTC.

This clonotype was seen ten or more times. The V gene is TRBV9, the J gene TRBJ2-7, with no clear D. Trimming left V 2 bases short and J 6 bases short, with 15 bases between. Germline values: CDR1 SGDLS, CDR2 YYNGEE. This CDR3 contains 14 residues. The chain's CDR3 is CASSVRAESSEQYF. CDR3 nucleotides: TGTGCCAGCAGCGTCCGGGCCGAGTCATCCGAGCAGTACTTC.

At least ten counts were recorded for this clonotype. The chain has TRBV12-3 or TRBV12-4 and TRBJ2-2; 7 bases fit TRBD1. This CDR3 is 16 amino acids long. With V trimmed by 3 bases and J by 1 base, 5 bases remained unmatched. The CDR3 here is CASSFGQGENTGELFF. In nucleotides, the CDR3 is TGTGCCAGCAGTTTCGGGCAGGGGGAGAACACCGGGGAGCTGTTTTTT.

This clonotype was counted at least ten times. The CDR3 reads CASSFSHTSSYEQYF. In nucleotides, the CDR3 is TGTGCCAGCAGTTTTTCCCACACGAGCTCCTACGAGCAGTACTTC. The chain couples TRBV12-3 or TRBV12-4 to TRBJ2-7, with D unresolved. This CDR3 has 15 residues. V lost 3 bases to trimming and J lost 0 bases, with 12 bases between them.

This chain connects TRBV20-1 to TRBJ2-1, with D perhaps assigned TRBD1 or TRBD2 (5 bases each). Germline V gene lookup returns CDR1 DFQATT and CDR2 SNEGSKA (reference sequence). With 3 bases removed from V and 10 bases from J, the gap between germline ends came to 28 bases. CDR3 length: 17 residues. The CDR3 DNA reads TGCAGTGCTAGCGGCCTCCAGTCCCTGGCGGTCGAGGGGGAGCAGTTCTTC. The encoded protein is CSASGLQSLAVEGEQFF.